The 15 T cell receptor beta chains given below trace back to one sample, sequenced in a study of blood T cells in healthy people across ages. A second 7 to 11 cycle PCR used barcoded and J-beta primers. TCRdb itself ran the 5' RACE reads through MiXCR, one entry per CDR3 protein. The sample shows about 1,600,000 distinct CDR3 sequences, 40% to 50% of them seen only once. The sample comprised blood. Receptor source: a woman between 18 and 29 years old in good health.

This clonotype was recorded a few times. The J gene is TRBJ2-7, the V gene TRBV6-2 or TRBV6-3; D perhaps matches TRBD2 (6 bases). This CDR3 region has 14 residues. Germline assignment: CDR1 MNHEY and CDR2 SVGEGT. The V and J ends lost 4 bases and 2 bases respectively, with 12 bases between them. CDR3 residues: CASSWRDFAYEQYF. The CDR3 bases are TGTGCCAGCAGTTGGAGGGACTTTGCCTACGAGCAGTACTTC.

This clonotype was seen only a few times. The rearrangement uses TRBV5-1 and TRBJ2-3, with a tentative D call TRBD2 (6 bases). The CDR3 consists of 17 residues. Germline assignment: CDR1 SGHRS and CDR2 YFSETQ. V was shortened by 2 bases and J by 2 bases, with 18 bases between the two germline ends. The CDR3 DNA reads TGCGCCAGCAGCTTCGGGACTTCGATTAGGGACACAGATACGCAGTATTTT. This sequence encodes CASSFGTSIRDTDTQYF.

About this clonotype: One junction end does not reproduce the germline sequence, and a read error may be involved. This CDR3 reads CSAQDTLQEAQYF. As DNA, the CDR3 is TGCAGTGCCCAGGACACTCTGCAAGAGGCCCAGTACTTC. V is TRBV20-1 and J is TRBJ2-5; a possible D gene is TRBD1 (5 bases). CDR3 length: 13 amino acids. CDR1 is DFQATT and CDR2 is SNEGSKA in the germline V gene (reference sequence).

This clonotype was counted only a few times. The CDR3 DNA reads TGTGCCAGCAGCGGGTCATACGACTATGGCTACACCTTC. Its protein product is CASSGSYDYGYTF. The rearrangement links TRBV6-6 to TRBJ1-2; D is unresolved. The CDR3 length is 13 residues. V dropped 6 bases and J dropped 3 bases, with 11 bases sitting between them. Germline V gene lookup returns CDR1 MNHNY and CDR2 SVGAGI (reference sequence).

A few counts support this clonotype. V is TRBV20-1 and J is TRBJ2-1; 7 nucleotides match TRBD1. From germline, CDR1 is DFQATT and CDR2 SNEGSKA (reference sequence). The CDR3 sequence is 13 residues long. The J segment lost 9 bases and the V segment lost 5 bases, leaving 10 bases of the junction unmatched. The CDR3 spells CSAYPRGGTEQFF. CDR3 nucleotide sequence: TGCAGTGCTTACCCGCGAGGGGGCACTGAGCAGTTCTTC.

The V call is TRBV6-6, the J call TRBJ2-2; D gene unclear. From germline, CDR1 is MNHNY and CDR2 SVGAGI (reference sequence). The CDR3 consists of 15 residues. The V and J ends lost 6 bases and 1 base respectively, with 12 bases between them. The DNA of the CDR3 is TGTGCCAGCAGACCCAGACAAGAGAACACCGGGGAGCTGTTTTTT. Protein sequence: CASRPRQENTGELFF.

At least ten counts were recorded for this clonotype. The chain uses TRBV7-2 and TRBJ1-2; D ambiguous. Germline-derived CDR1 and CDR2 are SGHTA and FQGNSA. V was trimmed by 5 bases and J by 3 bases, leaving 7 bases between them. The CDR3 runs to 12 residues. CDR3: CASSQRDYGYTF. For the CDR3, the DNA is TGTGCCAGCAGCCAAAGGGACTATGGCTACACCTTC.

CDR3 bases: TGTGCCAGCAGCTCCAGACTAGCGGGAGGCCTAAAGGCCTACGAGCAGTACTTC. It is translated as CASSSRLAGGLKAYEQYF. The rearrangement links TRBV7-9 to TRBJ2-7; TRBD2 matches 13 bases. This CDR3 contains 18 residues. J lost 2 bases, V lost 4 bases, and 11 bases had no gene match. Germline V gives CDR1 SEHNR, CDR2 FQNEAQ (reference sequence).

DNA of the CDR3: TGCGCCAGCAGCCAAGTTTGGGGGCTCAATCAGCCCCAGCATTTT. It is translated as CASSQVWGLNQPQHF. V gene TRBV4-1 combines with J gene TRBJ1-5, with a weak D call TRBD1 (6 bases). V was cut by 1 base and J by 3 bases, with 10 bases left in between. Per germline, CDR1 MGHRA and CDR2 YSYEKL. This CDR3 is 15 amino acids long.

The count of this clonotype is one. The chain links TRBV29-1 to TRBJ2-5; TRBD1 or TRBD2 may be the D gene (5 bases each). CDR3 length: 12 residues. Germline CDR1 reads SQVTM; CDR2 reads ANQGSEA. V was trimmed by 7 bases and J by 3 bases, leaving 12 bases between them. CDR3 sequence: CSDRRGEETQYF. CDR3 nucleotides: TGCAGCGACCGACGGGGCGAAGAGACCCAGTACTTC.

The chain uses TRBV6-1 and TRBJ1-2, with D possibly being TRBD1 (5 bases). Trimming took 2 bases from V and 2 from J, leaving 18 bases between them. The germline gives CDR1 MNHNS, CDR2 SASEGT. This CDR3 has 17 residues. CDR3 coding DNA: TGTGCCAGCAGTGAACTGGGGGAAGAGGGAAGAAACTATGGCTACACCTTC. Its protein is CASSELGEEGRNYGYTF.

This clonotype was seen more than once but under ten times. V is TRBV5-1 and J is TRBJ2-1; 7 bases line up with TRBD2. The CDR3 runs to 14 residues. Germline V gene sequence: CDR1 SGHRS, CDR2 YFSETQ. The junction had 5 bases not matched to a gene; V was cut back by 0 bases and J by 8 bases. CDR3 loop: CASSLGGGSDEQFF. The CDR3, as DNA: TGCGCCAGCAGCTTGGGAGGCGGGAGCGATGAGCAGTTCTTC.

The gene calls are TRBV15 and TRBJ2-1; 7 nucleotides agree with TRBD2. CDR3 size: 14 residues. The J segment lost 9 bases and the V segment lost 1 base, leaving 6 bases of the junction unmatched. The germline CDR1 and CDR2 sequences are LNHNV and YYDKDF (reference sequence). In DNA, the CDR3 is TGTGCCACCAGCAGAGGCGGGAGTGGGAGTGAGCAGTTCTTC. It is translated as CATSRGGSGSEQFF.

The chain employs TRBV5-6 and TRBJ2-1, with 9 bases fitting TRBD1. Germline lookup yields CDR1 SGHDT and CDR2 YYEEEE. V lost 5 bases to trimming and J lost 4 bases; unmatched junction nucleotides: 7. The CDR3 consists of 15 residues. The CDR3 loop reads CASRQPGQGYNEQFF. CDR3 DNA: TGTGCCAGCAGACAACCGGGACAGGGATACAATGAGCAGTTCTTC.

This clonotype occurred a few times. The gene calls are TRBV20-1 and TRBJ1-6, with D possibly TRBD1 on 5 matching bases. This CDR3 contains 12 residues. The germline CDR1 and CDR2 sequences are DFQATT and SNEGSKA (reference sequence). V lost 0 bases and J 8 bases, leaving 5 bases between the germline ends. DNA for the CDR3: TGCAGTGCTAGAGAGACAGATTCACCCCTCCACTTT. It codes for CSARETDSPLHF.